These 20 T cell receptor beta chains were all obtained from the same sample, sequenced in a study of STAT5B mutations in CD4+ large granular lymphocyte leukemia. Some clones are missing from TCRdb's copy, which holds only in-frame ones; the method was immunoSEQ multiplex PCR. The sample carries approximately 4,000 clones, 75% to 85% recorded once. Sequenced: PBMCs. All receptors come from a man aged 60 to 69 with CD4+ T-cell large granular lymphocyte leukemia.

The rearrangement uses TRBV7-8 and TRBJ2-4; either TRBD1 or TRBD2 may supply D (6 bases each). The germline V and J ends were trimmed by 1 base and 3 bases, with 10 bases remaining between them. The CDR3 is 15 residues long. The germline V gene has CDR1 SGHVS and CDR2 FQNEAQ. The CDR3 loop is CASSLGGGGKNIQYF. In DNA form, the CDR3 reads TGTGCCAGCAGCTTAGGAGGGGGAGGCAAAAACATTCAGTACTTC.

This rearrangement joins TRBV5-6 to TRBJ2-7; D gene uncertain. Deletions cut 0 bases from V and 3 bases from J, with 1 base between. Germline V gene lookup returns CDR1 SGHDT and CDR2 YYEEEE. This CDR3 spans 11 amino acids. The CDR3 DNA reads TGTGCCAGCAGCTTGGACTACGAGCAGTACTTC. Residues: CASSLDYEQYF.

This chain joins TRBV5-4 and TRBJ2-3, with 7 bases lining up with TRBD1. J gave up 0 bases and V 0 bases, and 4 bases lay outside the gene matches. Germline CDR1 is SGHNT and CDR2 is YYREEE (reference sequence). The CDR3 totals 16 residues. For the CDR3, the DNA is TGTGCCAGCAGCTTGGAGGGGGCGGAGAGCACAGATACGCAGTATTTT. This sequence encodes CASSLEGAESTDTQYF.

The gene calls are TRBV4-2 and TRBJ2-3, with 12 bases aligning to TRBD1. J gave up 4 bases and V 4 bases, and 6 bases lay outside the gene matches. The CDR3 is 16 residues long. The germline CDR1 and CDR2 sequences are LGHNA and YNFKEQ. As DNA, the CDR3 is TGTGCCAGCAGCCGCAAGGGACAGGGGGCCGCAGATACGCAGTATTTT. Protein sequence: CASSRKGQGAADTQYF.

The chain links TRBV30 to TRBJ2-2; unclear D gene. Germline CDR1 is GTSNPN and CDR2 is SVGIG (reference sequence). This CDR3 is built from 12 residues. Trimming left V 3 bases short and J 4 bases short, with 6 bases between. CDR3 protein: CAWRVRTGELFF. CDR3 nucleotides: TGTGCCTGGAGGGTACGCACCGGGGAGCTGTTTTTT. Combining the CDR3 with reference TRBV30 and TRBJ2-2 gives the whole variable domain SQTIHQWPATLVQPVGSPLSLECTVEGTSNPNLYWYRQAAGRGLQLLFYSVGIGQISSEVPQNLSASRPQDRQFILSSKKLLLSDSGFYLCAWRVRTGELFFGEGSRLTVL.

This clone was seen a single time. V usage is TRBV30 and J usage is TRBJ1-2; 7 nucleotides align to TRBD1. Per germline, CDR1 GTSNPN and CDR2 SVGIG (reference sequence). After removal of 3 bases from V and 4 bases from J, the junction contained 14 bases not matched to a gene. The CDR3 totals 16 residues. CDR3 DNA: TGTGCCTGGAGGGGAAATAGGGACAGAACTATCTATGGCTACACCTTC. It translates to CAWRGNRDRTIYGYTF. Full variable domain (outside the CDR3, taken from reference TRBV30 and TRBJ1-2): SQTIHQWPATLVQPVGSPLSLECTVEGTSNPNLYWYRQAAGRGLQLLFYSVGIGQISSEVPQNLSASRPQDRQFILSSKKLLLSDSGFYLCAWRGNRDRTIYGYTFGSGTRLTVV.

V and J are TRBV6-6 and TRBJ2-5; 11 bases map to TRBD2. The CDR3 extends over 15 amino acids. The V gene's germline CDR1 is MNHNY and CDR2 SVGAGI (reference sequence). The V gene end was trimmed by 5 bases and the J gene end by 7 bases; junction bases not matched to a gene: 9. The CDR3 DNA reads TGTGCCAGCAGTGAGACTAGCGGGGTTGCGGGGACCCAGTACTTC. This codes for CASSETSGVAGTQYF.

This chain links TRBV7-2 with TRBJ2-6; 9 bases map to TRBD2. The J segment lost 12 bases and the V segment lost 5 bases, leaving 11 bases of the junction unmatched. Germline V lookup: CDR1 SGHTA, CDR2 FQGNSA. The CDR3 extends over 15 amino acids. In nucleotides, the CDR3 is TGTGCCAGCAGCCGCCCTAGCGGGGTGCCAGCCGTCCTGACTTTC. Translated, it gives CASSRPSGVPAVLTF.

The rearrangement joins TRBV7-2 to TRBJ1-2; D is possibly TRBD1 (5 bases). Germline V gives CDR1 SGHTA, CDR2 FQGNSA. The germline V and J ends were trimmed by 1 base and 0 bases, with 9 bases remaining between them. The CDR3 covers 15 residues. The CDR3 here is CASSLGGTSNYGYTF. CDR3 nucleotide sequence: TGTGCCAGCAGCTTAGGGGGCACCTCTAACTATGGCTACACCTTC.

CDR3 protein: CASSLTTRSDTQYF. DNA for the CDR3: TGTGCCAGCAGCTTGACTACTAGGTCAGATACGCAGTATTTT. The chain is built from TRBV9 and TRBJ2-3; tentatively, D is TRBD2 (5 bases). The CDR3 runs to 14 residues. The germline CDR1 and CDR2 sequences are SGDLS and YYNGEE. V was clipped by 4 bases and J by 4 bases, with 13 bases between them.

The chain carries TRBV2 and TRBJ2-5; D unresolved. The V and J ends lost 6 bases and 1 base respectively, with 15 bases between them. Germline V gene sequence: CDR1 SNHLY, CDR2 FYNNEI. This CDR3 spans 15 amino acids. The DNA of the CDR3 is TGTGCCAGCAGGGGATTGCCGGCGCTCCAAGAGACCCAGTACTTC. This codes for CASRGLPALQETQYF.

Comments on this clone: A far bigger clonotype differs at one base, so this is likely a read error. The chain carries TRBV5-1 and TRBJ1-1; a weak D match, TRBD1 (5 bases). V gave up 4 bases and J gave up 1 base, with 14 bases separating them. The CDR3 loop spans 15 amino acids. Germline lookup yields CDR1 SGHRS and CDR2 YFSETQ. This chain's CDR3 is CASSRWGHWNTEAFF. The CDR3 DNA is TGCGCCAGCAGCCGGTGGGGCCATTGGAACACTGAAGCTTTCTTT.

This clone was picked up a small number of times. The chain joins TRBV6-4 to TRBJ2-1; unclear D gene. There are 10 residues in the CDR3. CDR1 is MRHNA and CDR2 is SNTAGT in the germline V gene. Trimming removed 8 bases at V and 13 bases at J, with 12 bases between. CDR3 protein: CASQSVLQFF. DNA for the CDR3: TGTGCCAGCCAATCCGTTCTCCAGTTCTTC.

The rearrangement links TRBV6-5 to TRBJ1-1; D gene ambiguous. The ends were cut back, 3 bases at V and 7 bases at J, with 9 bases in the middle. Germline V CDR1 and CDR2: MNHEY, SVGAGI. The CDR3 contains 12 residues. DNA of the CDR3: TGTGCCAGCAGTTATCTTGGAGATGAAGCTTTCTTT. The encoded protein is CASSYLGDEAFF.

Notes on this clone: A read error may produce the germline difference seen at one junction end. J is TRBJ2-1 and V is TRBV5-1, with TRBD1 identical over 9 bases. This CDR3 region has 15 residues. Germline assignment: CDR1 SGHRS and CDR2 YFSETQ. The DNA for the CDR3 is TGTGCCAGCAGCATGGGGGACAGGGCGTACAATGAGCAGTTCTTC. Its translation is CASSMGDRAYNEQFF.

The chain has TRBV7-2 and TRBJ1-2; TRBD1 agrees at 7 bases. The J segment lost 4 bases and the V segment lost 5 bases, leaving 10 bases of the junction unmatched. The V gene's germline CDR1 is SGHTA and CDR2 FQGNSA. This CDR3 has 15 amino acids. The DNA for the CDR3 is TGTGCCAGCAGCAAACGACAGGGCTCCCCCTATGGCTACACCTTC. Its protein is CASSKRQGSPYGYTF.

This clone was found a few times. The rearrangement uses TRBV6-6 and TRBJ1-6, with TRBD1 matching over 8 bases. The CDR3 contains 15 residues. Germline V gene sequence: CDR1 MNHNY, CDR2 SVGAGI (reference sequence). Trimming cost V 6 bases and J 2 bases; bases outside gene matches: 3. Here the CDR3 reads CASRQGETYNSPLHF. CDR3 DNA: TGTGCCAGCAGACAGGGGGAGACCTATAATTCACCCCTCCACTTT.

V is TRBV9 and J is TRBJ2-5; D may match TRBD1 or TRBD2 (5 bases each). The V end lost 0 bases, the J end lost 7 bases, and 10 bases lay between the germline ends. The V gene's germline CDR1 is SGDLS and CDR2 YYNGEE. The CDR3 is 13 amino acids. CDR3 sequence reads: CASSVGGAGTQYF. CDR3 DNA: TGTGCCAGCAGCGTAGGAGGGGCAGGGACCCAGTACTTC. The full variable domain, completed using reference TRBV9 and TRBJ2-5, is DSGVTQTPKHLITATGQRVTLRCSPRSGDLSVYWYQQSLDQGLQFLIQYYNGEERAKGNILERFSAQQFPDLHSELNLSSLELGDSALYFCASSVGGAGTQYFGPGTRLLVL.

V gene TRBV19 combines with J gene TRBJ1-3; 11 bases are shared with TRBD1. Germline loops: CDR1 LNHDA, CDR2 SQIVND (reference sequence). Trimming cost V 6 bases and J 7 bases; bases outside gene matches: 11. There are 16 residues in the CDR3. The DNA of the CDR3 is TGTGCCAGTAGCCCCCCGGGACAGGGGGTTTGGAACACCATATATTTT. Protein sequence: CASSPPGQGVWNTIYF.

The gene calls are TRBV15 and TRBJ2-3, with D perhaps given as TRBD1 or TRBD2 (5 bases each). Trimming took 6 bases from V and 6 from J, leaving 16 bases between them. The CDR3 is 14 residues long. The germline gives CDR1 LNHNV, CDR2 YYDKDF (reference sequence). CDR3 region: CATSRRTHMDTQYF. The CDR3 DNA is TGTGCCACCAGTAGGAGGACACACATGGATACGCAGTATTTT.